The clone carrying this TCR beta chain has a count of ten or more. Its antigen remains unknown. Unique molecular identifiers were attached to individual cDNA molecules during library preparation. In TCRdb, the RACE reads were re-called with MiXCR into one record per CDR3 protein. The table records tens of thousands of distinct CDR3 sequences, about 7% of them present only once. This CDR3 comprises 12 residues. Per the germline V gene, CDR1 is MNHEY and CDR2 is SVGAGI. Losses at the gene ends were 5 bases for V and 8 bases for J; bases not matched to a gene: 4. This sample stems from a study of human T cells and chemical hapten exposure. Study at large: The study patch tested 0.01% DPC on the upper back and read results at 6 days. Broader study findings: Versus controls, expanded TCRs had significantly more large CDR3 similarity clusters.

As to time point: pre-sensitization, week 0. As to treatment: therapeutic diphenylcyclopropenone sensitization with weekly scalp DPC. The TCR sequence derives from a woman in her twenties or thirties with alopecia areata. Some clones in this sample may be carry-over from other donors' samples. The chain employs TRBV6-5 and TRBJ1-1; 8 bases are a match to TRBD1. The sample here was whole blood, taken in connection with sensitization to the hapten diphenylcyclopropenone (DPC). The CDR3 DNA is TGTGCCAGCAGTGGGGGGGACAGGGAAGCTTTCTTT. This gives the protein CASSGGDREAFF.